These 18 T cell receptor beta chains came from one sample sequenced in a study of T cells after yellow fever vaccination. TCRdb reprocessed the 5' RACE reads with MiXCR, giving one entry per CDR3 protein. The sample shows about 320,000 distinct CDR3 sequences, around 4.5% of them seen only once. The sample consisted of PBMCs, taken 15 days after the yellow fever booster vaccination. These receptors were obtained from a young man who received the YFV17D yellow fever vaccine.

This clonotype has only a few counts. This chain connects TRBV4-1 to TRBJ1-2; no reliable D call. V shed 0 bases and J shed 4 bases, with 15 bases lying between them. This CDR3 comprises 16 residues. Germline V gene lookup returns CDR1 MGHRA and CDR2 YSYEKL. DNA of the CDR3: TGCGCCAGCAGCCAAGAAGGGTTGGGCGGATTCTATGGCTACACCTTC. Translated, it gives CASSQEGLGGFYGYTF.

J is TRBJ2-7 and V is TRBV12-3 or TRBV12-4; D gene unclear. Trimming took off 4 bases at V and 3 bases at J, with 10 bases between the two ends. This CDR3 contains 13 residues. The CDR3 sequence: CASSSWAGYEQYF. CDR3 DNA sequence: TGTGCCAGCAGTTCATGGGCCGGCTACGAGCAGTACTTC.

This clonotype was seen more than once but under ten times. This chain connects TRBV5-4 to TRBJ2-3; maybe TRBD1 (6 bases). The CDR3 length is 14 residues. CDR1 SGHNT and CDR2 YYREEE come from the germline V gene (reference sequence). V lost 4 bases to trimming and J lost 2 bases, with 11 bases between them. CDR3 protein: CASSEGDNTDTQYF. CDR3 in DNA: TGTGCCAGCAGCGAAGGGGACAACACAGATACGCAGTATTTT.

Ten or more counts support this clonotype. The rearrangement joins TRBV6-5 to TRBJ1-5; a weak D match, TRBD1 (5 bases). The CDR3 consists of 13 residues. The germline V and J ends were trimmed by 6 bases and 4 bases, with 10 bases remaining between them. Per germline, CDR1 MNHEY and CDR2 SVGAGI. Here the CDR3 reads CASRKGSNQPQHF. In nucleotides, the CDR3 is TGTGCCAGCAGAAAGGGGAGTAATCAGCCCCAGCATTTT.

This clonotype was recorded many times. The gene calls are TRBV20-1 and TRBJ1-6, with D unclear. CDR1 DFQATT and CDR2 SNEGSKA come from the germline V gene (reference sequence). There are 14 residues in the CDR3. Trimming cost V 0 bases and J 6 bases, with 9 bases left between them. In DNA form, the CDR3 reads TGCAGTGCTAGAGATAACGAGATTAATTCACCCCTCCACTTT. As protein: CSARDNEINSPLHF.

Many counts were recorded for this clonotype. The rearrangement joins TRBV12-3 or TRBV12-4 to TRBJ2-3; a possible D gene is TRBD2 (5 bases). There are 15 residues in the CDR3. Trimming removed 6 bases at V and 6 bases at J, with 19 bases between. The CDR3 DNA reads TGTGCCAGCAGGACGGGCAGCGGCCTCCCGGATACGCAGTATTTT. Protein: CASRTGSGLPDTQYF.

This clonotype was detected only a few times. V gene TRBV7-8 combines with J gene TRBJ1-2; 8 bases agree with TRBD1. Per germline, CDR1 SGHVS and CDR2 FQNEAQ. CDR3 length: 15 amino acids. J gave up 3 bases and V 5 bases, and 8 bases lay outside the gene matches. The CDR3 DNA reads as TGTGCCAGCAGCACTATAACAGGGGGGGACTATGGCTACACCTTC. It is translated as CASSTITGGDYGYTF.

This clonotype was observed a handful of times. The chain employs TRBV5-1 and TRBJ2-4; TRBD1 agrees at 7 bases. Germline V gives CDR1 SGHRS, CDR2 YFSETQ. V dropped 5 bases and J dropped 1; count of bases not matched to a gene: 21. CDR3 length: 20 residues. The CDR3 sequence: CASRRSVTGTGSTAKNIQYF. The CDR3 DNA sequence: TGCGCCAGCAGAAGGAGTGTGACAGGGACGGGTTCGACGGCCAAAAACATTCAGTACTTC.

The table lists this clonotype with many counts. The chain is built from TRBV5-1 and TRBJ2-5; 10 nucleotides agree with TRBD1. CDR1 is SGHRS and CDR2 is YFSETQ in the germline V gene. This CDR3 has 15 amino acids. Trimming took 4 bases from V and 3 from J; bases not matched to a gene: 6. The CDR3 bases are TGCGCCAGCAGCGGCGGGACAGGGGAAGAAGAGACCCAGTACTTC. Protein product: CASSGGTGEEETQYF. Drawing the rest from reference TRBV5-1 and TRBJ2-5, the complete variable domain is KAGVTQTPRYLIKTRGQQVTLSCSPISGHRSVSWYQQTPGQGLQFLFEYFSETQRNKGNFPGRFSGRQFSNSRSEMNVSTLELGDSALYLCASSGGTGEEETQYFGPGTRLLVL.

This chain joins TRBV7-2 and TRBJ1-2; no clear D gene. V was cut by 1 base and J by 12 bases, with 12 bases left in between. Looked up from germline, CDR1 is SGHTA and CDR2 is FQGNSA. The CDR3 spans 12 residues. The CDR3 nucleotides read TGTGCCAGCAGCTTAGACCACCGGCGCCACACCTTC. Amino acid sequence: CASSLDHRRHTF.

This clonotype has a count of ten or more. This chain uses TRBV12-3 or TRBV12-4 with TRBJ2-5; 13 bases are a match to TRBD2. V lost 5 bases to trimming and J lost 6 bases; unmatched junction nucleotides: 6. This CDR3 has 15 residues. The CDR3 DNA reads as TGTGCCAGCAGTCCCGGGACTAGCGGGGTTAAGACCCAGTACTTC. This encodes CASSPGTSGVKTQYF.

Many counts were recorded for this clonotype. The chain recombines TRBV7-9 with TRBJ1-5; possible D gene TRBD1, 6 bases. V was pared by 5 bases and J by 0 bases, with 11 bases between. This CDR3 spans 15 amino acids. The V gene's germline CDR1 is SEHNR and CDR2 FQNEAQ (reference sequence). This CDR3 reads CASSPGDTSNQPQHF. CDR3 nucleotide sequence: TGTGCCAGCAGCCCGGGGGACACTAGCAATCAGCCCCAGCATTTT.

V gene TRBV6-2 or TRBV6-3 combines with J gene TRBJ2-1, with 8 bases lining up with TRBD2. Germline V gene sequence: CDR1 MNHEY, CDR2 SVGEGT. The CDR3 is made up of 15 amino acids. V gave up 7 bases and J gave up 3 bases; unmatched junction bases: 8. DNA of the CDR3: TGTGCCAGCACCCCCGGGGGGGCAGGCTACAATGAGCAGTTCTTC. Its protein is CASTPGGAGYNEQFF.

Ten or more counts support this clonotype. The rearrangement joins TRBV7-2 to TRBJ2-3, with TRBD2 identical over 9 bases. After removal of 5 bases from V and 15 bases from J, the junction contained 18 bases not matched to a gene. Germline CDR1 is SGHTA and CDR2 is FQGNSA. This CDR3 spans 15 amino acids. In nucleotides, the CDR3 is TGTGCCAGCAGCCACGGCGGGGGGGCAACTCCTATCCAATATTTT. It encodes CASSHGGGATPIQYF.

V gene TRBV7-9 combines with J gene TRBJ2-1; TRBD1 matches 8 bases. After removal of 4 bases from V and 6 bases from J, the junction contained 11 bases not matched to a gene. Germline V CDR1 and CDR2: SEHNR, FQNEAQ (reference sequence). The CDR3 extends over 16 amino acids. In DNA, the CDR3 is TGTGCCAGCAGCTCATCTCGGACAGGGCCCCTCAATGAGCAGTTCTTC. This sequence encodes CASSSSRTGPLNEQFF.

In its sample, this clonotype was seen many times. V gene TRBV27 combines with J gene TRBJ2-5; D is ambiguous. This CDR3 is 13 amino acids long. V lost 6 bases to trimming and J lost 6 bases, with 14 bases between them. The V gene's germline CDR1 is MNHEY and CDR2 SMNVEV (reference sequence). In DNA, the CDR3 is TGTGCCAGCAGACCCTTTGGGATGAAGACCCAGTACTTC. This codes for CASRPFGMKTQYF.

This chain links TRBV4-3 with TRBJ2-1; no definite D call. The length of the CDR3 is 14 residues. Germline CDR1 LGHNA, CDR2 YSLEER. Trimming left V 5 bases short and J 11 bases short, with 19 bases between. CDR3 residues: CASSDGYQSLQQFF. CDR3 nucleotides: TGCGCCAGCAGCGACGGCTACCAAAGTCTACAGCAGTTCTTC.

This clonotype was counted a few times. The CDR3 protein is CASSRRAGEQFF. DNA for the CDR3: TGTGCCAGCAGCCGCAGGGCCGGTGAGCAGTTCTTC. The V call is TRBV7-2, the J call TRBJ2-1, with D possibly TRBD1 on 5 matching bases. This CDR3 comprises 12 residues. V lost 5 bases and J 9 bases, leaving 11 bases between the germline ends. Germline V gene lookup returns CDR1 SGHTA and CDR2 FQGNSA.